What follows are 8 T cell receptor beta chains derived from one specimen sequenced in a study of cytomegalovirus exposure and HLA in healthy donors. The PCR employed 60 Vbeta primers together with 13 Jbeta primers. Assay: immunoSEQ multiplex PCR; the TCRdb copy retains only in-frame clones and omits some. The repertoire holds 120,000 or so clones, roughly 80% seen once, with about 3.5% in the top ten. Source material: PBMCs. The receptors were gathered from a man in his thirties or forties in good health and CMV-seronegative.

The chain links TRBV6-4 to TRBJ2-1; D is unclear. The V end lost 2 bases, the J end lost 2 bases, and 4 bases lay between the germline ends. Germline V gene lookup returns CDR1 MRHNA and CDR2 SNTAGT. The CDR3 extends over 13 amino acids. The CDR3 bases are TGTGCCAGCAGTGACAGCCCCTACAATGAGCAGTTCTTC. As protein: CASSDSPYNEQFF.

The J gene is TRBJ2-1, the V gene TRBV2, with unresolved D. Germline assignment: CDR1 SNHLY and CDR2 FYNNEI. CDR3 length equals 15 residues. Trimming took off 7 bases at V and 0 bases at J, with 13 bases between the two ends. The DNA of the CDR3 is TGTGCCAGCAAAGGCGGAAGTAGCTCCTACAATGAGCAGTTCTTC. Translating gives CASKGGSSSYNEQFF.

This sequence joins TRBV29-1 and TRBJ1-4; 7 bases are a match to TRBD1. The CDR3 runs to 14 residues. After removal of 6 bases from V and 8 bases from J, the junction contained 12 bases not matched to a gene. Germline loops: CDR1 SQVTM, CDR2 ANQGSEA. The DNA of the CDR3 is TGCAGCGTCGAGAACCGGGACAGTGGGGAAAAACTGTTTTTT. This encodes CSVENRDSGEKLFF.

This chain connects TRBV27 to TRBJ2-7; D might be TRBD2 (7 bases). Between the trimmed V and J ends, which lost 7 bases and 5 bases, there was a span of 18 bases. CDR3 length equals 14 residues. Germline V lookup: CDR1 MNHEY, CDR2 SMNVEV (reference sequence). CDR3 loop: CASNLGGASNEQYF. CDR3 DNA: TGTGCCAGCAATTTGGGGGGGGCGTCGAACGAGCAGTACTTC.

This clone was seen ten or more times. The gene calls are TRBV6-1 and TRBJ1-2, with D possibly being TRBD1 (5 bases). The V and J ends lost 2 bases and 8 bases respectively, with 18 bases between them. This CDR3 spans 15 amino acids. Germline CDR1 is MNHNS and CDR2 is SASEGT. CDR3 sequence: CASSETGSGGDGYTF. CDR3 nucleotides: TGTGCCAGCAGTGAAACGGGCTCCGGAGGGGACGGCTACACCTTC.

This clone came up a few times. The gene calls are TRBV5-8 and TRBJ1-2, with TRBD1 matching over 7 bases. The V and J ends lost 0 bases and 3 bases, in that order; junction bases with no gene match: 2. CDR3 length equals 14 residues. Germline CDR1 SGHTS, CDR2 YDEGEE. The CDR3 sequence: CASSLAGGYYGYTF. The CDR3 nucleotides are TGTGCCAGCAGCTTGGCAGGGGGTTACTATGGCTACACCTTC.

The CDR3 nucleotides are TGTGCCACCAGCAGAGATAGAGGGACAGAAACTGTGCAGCCCCAGCATTTT. The encoded protein is CATSRDRGTETVQPQHF. The chain joins TRBV15 to TRBJ1-5; 7 bases align to TRBD1. CDR1 and CDR2 (germline): LNHNV, YYDKDF (reference sequence). J lost 7 bases, V lost 0 bases, and 12 bases had no gene match. This CDR3 is 17 amino acids long.

V usage is TRBV7-3 and J usage is TRBJ2-1; 8 nucleotides match TRBD1. Losses at the gene ends were 3 bases for V and 6 bases for J; bases not matched to a gene: 1. Germline V gene lookup returns CDR1 SGHTA and CDR2 FQGTGA. The CDR3 covers 13 residues. The CDR3 here is CASSLTGVNEQFF. For the CDR3, the DNA is TGTGCCAGCAGCTTGACAGGGGTCAATGAGCAGTTCTTC.